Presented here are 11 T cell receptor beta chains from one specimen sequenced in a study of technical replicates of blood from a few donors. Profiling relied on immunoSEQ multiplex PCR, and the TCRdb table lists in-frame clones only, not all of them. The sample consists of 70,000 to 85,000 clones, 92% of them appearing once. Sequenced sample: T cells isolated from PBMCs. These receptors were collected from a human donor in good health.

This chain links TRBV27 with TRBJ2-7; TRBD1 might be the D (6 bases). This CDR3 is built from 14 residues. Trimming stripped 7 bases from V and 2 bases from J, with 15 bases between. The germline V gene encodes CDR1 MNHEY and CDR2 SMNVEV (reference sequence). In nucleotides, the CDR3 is TGTGCCAGCAAACCGGGACAAAGAACCTACGAGCAGTACTTC. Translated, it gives CASKPGQRTYEQYF.

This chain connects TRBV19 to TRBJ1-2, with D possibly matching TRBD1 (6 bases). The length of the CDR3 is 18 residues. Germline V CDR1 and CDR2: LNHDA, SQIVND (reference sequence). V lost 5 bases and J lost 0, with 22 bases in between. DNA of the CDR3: TGTGCCAGTAGTCTAGTCGATCATGACAGGATTCCTAACTATGGCTACACCTTC. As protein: CASSLVDHDRIPNYGYTF.

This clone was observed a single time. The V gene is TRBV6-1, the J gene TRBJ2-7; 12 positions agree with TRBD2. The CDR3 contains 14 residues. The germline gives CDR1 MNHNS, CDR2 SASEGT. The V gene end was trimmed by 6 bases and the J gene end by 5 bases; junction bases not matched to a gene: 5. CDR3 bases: TGTGCCAGCAGACTAGCGGGAGGAGTAAACGAGCAGTACTTC. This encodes CASRLAGGVNEQYF.

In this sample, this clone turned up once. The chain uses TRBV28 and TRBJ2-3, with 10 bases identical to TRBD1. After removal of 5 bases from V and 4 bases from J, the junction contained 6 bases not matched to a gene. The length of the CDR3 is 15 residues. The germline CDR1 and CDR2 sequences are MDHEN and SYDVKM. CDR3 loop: CASSRQGASADTQYF. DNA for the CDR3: TGTGCCAGCAGTCGACAGGGGGCAAGCGCAGATACGCAGTATTTT.

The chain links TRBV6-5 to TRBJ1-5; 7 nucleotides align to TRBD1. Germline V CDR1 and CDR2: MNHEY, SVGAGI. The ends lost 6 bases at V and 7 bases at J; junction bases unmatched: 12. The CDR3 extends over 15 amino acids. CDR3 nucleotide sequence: TGTGCCAGCAGACAATCAGGGGGATTCGGGCAGCCCCAGCATTTT. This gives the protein CASRQSGGFGQPQHF.

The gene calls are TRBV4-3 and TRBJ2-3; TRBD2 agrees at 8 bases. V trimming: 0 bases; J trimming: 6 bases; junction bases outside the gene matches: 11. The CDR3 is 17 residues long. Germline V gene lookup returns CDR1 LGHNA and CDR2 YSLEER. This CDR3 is CASSQDYGAGVSDTQYF. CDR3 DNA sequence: TGCGCCAGCAGCCAAGATTACGGAGCGGGAGTGTCTGATACGCAGTATTTT.

CDR3 region: CASSLWGTSGRRYNEQFF. CDR3 nucleotide sequence: TGTGCCAGCAGTTTATGGGGGACTAGCGGGAGAAGGTACAATGAGCAGTTCTTC. The chain links TRBV28 to TRBJ2-1; 14 bases align to TRBD2. CDR3 length equals 18 residues. V shed 0 bases, J shed 4 bases, and the junction held 5 bases outside the gene matches. Germline values: CDR1 MDHEN, CDR2 SYDVKM.

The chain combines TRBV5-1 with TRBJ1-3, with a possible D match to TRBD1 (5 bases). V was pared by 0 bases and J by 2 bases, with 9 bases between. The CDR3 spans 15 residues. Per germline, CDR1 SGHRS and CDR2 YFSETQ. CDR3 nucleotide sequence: TGCGCCAGCAGCTTGGCGACGACAGCTGGAAACACCATATATTTT. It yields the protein CASSLATTAGNTIYF.

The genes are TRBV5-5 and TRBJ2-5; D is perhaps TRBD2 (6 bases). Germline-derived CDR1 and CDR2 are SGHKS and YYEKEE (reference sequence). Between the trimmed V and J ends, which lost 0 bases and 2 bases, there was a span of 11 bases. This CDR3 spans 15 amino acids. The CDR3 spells CASSLAGLDQETQYF. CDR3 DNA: TGTGCCAGCAGCTTGGCGGGACTTGATCAAGAGACCCAGTACTTC.

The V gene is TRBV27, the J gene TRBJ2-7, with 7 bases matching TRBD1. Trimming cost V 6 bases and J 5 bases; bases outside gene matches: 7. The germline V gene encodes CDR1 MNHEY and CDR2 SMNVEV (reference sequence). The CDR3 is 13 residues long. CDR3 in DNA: TGTGCCAGCAGAGACAGGGAAATCAACGAGCAGTACTTC. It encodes CASRDREINEQYF.

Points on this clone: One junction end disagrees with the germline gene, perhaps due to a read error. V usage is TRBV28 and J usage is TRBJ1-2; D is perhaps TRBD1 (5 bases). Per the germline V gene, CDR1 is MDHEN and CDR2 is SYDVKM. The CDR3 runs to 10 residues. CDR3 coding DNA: TGTGCCAGCAGTTTGACAGAAAGGGACTTC. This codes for CASSLTERDF.